The clone carrying this TCR beta chain was detected only a few times. Its specificity is unknown. Other DNA sequences in the sample encode the same CDR3. The data were obtained in a study of T cell responses to AZD1222 COVID-19 vaccine. Whole-study findings and limits: Scientists sampled the repertoires only once the peak T cell response had passed. Most donors were white British, females outnumbered males, and clonal diversity was possibly underestimated. Among spike-specific TCRs, nearly half reportedly target unmutated variant regions.

Data came from immunoSEQ multiplex PCR; TCRdb stores just in-frame clones and leaves some out. The profile shows 100,000 to 150,000 clones, about nine tenths of them singletons. The CDR3 runs 11 residues. The ends were cut back, 3 bases at V and 0 bases at J, with 1 base in the middle. CDR1 SGHRS and CDR2 YFSETQ come from the germline V gene. This TCR was sampled from an adult in good health. V usage is TRBV5-1 and J usage is TRBJ2-7; D unresolved. The sequencing used peripheral blood, collected on day 0 of MenACWY control vaccination. This chain's CDR3 is CASSSSYEQYF. The DNA of the CDR3 is TGCGCCAGCAGCTCCTCCTACGAGCAGTACTTC.